Given below is one T cell receptor beta chain in context. Its antigen is not known. Genes and germline are mouse. Sequencing ends 1 residue short of the CDR3 end; the germline J gene provides the rest. V was clipped by 0 bases and J by 2 bases, with 6 bases between them. CDR1 and CDR2 from the germline V gene are KGHPV and FQNQEV (reference sequence). This CDR3 contains 14 residues. These data originate in a study of tissue T cells after allogeneic stem cell transplantation. Study findings and constraints: Across patients, clones rarely overlapped, yet motif clusters were shared tissue-specifically.

Documented time point: mouse harvest day 7 after allogeneic transplant. Mouse grafts combined 10^7 T-cell-depleted bone marrow cells with 10^6 splenic CD5+ T cells. Measured with immunoSEQ multiplex PCR; TCRdb has only the in-frame clones, and not every one. This table has approximately 6,900 clones, about 50% appearing once. This clonotype was obtained from a female BALB/c mouse given C57BL/6 T cells with graft-versus-host disease after an allogeneic hematopoietic cell transplant. This chain links TRBV26 with TRBJ2-4; D is undetermined. The sequenced sample was gut tissue. CDR3 DNA, as far as it was read: TGTGCCAGCAGTCTGTCGGCATATCAAAACACCTTGTAC. Its protein product is CASSLSAYQNTLY. The whole CDR3 reads CASSLSAYQNTLYF.